The 8 T cell receptor beta chains presented below share a single source sample, sequenced in a study of blood T cell repertoires in COVID-19. Profiling relied on immunoSEQ multiplex PCR, and the TCRdb table lists in-frame clones only, not all of them. This table holds about 480,000 clones, roughly 89% found once. Sample: peripheral blood. The receptors were sampled from a woman aged 50 to 60 with COVID-19, enrolled during active disease.

This rearrangement joins TRBV12-5 to TRBJ1-3; tentative D call: TRBD1 (6 bases). Looked up from germline, CDR1 is LGHNT and CDR2 is FRNRAP. CDR3 length: 15 amino acids. Deletions cut 4 bases from V and 0 bases from J, with 10 bases between. The CDR3 region is CASGSGQLSGNTIYF. The DNA of the CDR3 is TGTGCTAGTGGTTCCGGACAGCTCTCTGGAAACACCATATATTTT.

The genes are TRBV13 and TRBJ2-4, with D uncertain. V gave up 3 bases and J gave up 9 bases, with 6 bases separating them. CDR1 and CDR2 from the germline V gene are PRHDT and FYEKMQ (reference sequence). This CDR3 contains 11 residues. The CDR3 bases are TGTGCCAGCAGCTTCTCGGGCATTCAGTACTTC. Its protein product is CASSFSGIQYF.

The chain combines TRBV7-9 with TRBJ1-1; D is unclear. Germline V gene data show CDR1 as SEHNR and CDR2 as FQNEAQ (reference sequence). The CDR3 runs 13 residues. Trimming removed 4 bases from V and 1 base from J, with 7 bases in between. Written as DNA, the CDR3 is TGTGCCAGCAGCTATTCAGGGAACACTGAAGCTTTCTTT. Translated: CASSYSGNTEAFF.

The chain links TRBV19 to TRBJ1-1, with D unclear. Trimming took off 5 bases at V and 2 bases at J, with 12 bases between the two ends. Germline lookup yields CDR1 LNHDA and CDR2 SQIVND (reference sequence). The CDR3 loop spans 14 amino acids. CDR3 in DNA: TGTGCCAGTAGTCAGAGGGCCAGAAACACTGAAGCTTTCTTT. It translates to CASSQRARNTEAFF.

The CDR3 spells CARRGLGGETQYF. For the CDR3, the DNA is TGTGCCCGGAGGGGACTAGGAGGAGAGACCCAGTACTTC. The chain couples TRBV2 to TRBJ2-5, with 8 bases that match TRBD2. Germline V gives CDR1 SNHLY, CDR2 FYNNEI. Trimming took 11 bases from V and 4 from J; bases not matched to a gene: 9. This CDR3 is 13 amino acids long.

The chain couples TRBV2 to TRBJ1-6; D is undetermined. Germline assignment: CDR1 SNHLY and CDR2 FYNNEI. The CDR3 sequence is 13 residues long. V lost 9 bases, J lost 6 bases, and 12 bases lay in between. The CDR3 nucleotides are TGTGCCAGTCACACCGGGAGTAATTCACCCCTCCACTTT. This encodes CASHTGSNSPLHF.

The gene calls are TRBV6-2 or TRBV6-3 and TRBJ1-1; D not certain. The CDR3 totals 13 residues. V shed 6 bases and J shed 3 bases, with 11 bases lying between them. The germline CDR1 and CDR2 sequences are MNHEY and SVGEGT. This chain's CDR3 is CASSRLGDTEAFF. The CDR3 coding sequence is TGTGCCAGCAGCCGATTAGGAGACACTGAAGCTTTCTTT.

The chain links TRBV30 to TRBJ1-1; TRBD1 agrees at 11 bases. Per germline, CDR1 GTSNPN and CDR2 SVGIG (reference sequence). V was clipped by 2 bases and J by 3 bases; unmatched bases: 5. The CDR3 is 15 residues long. CDR3 DNA sequence: TGTGCCTGGAGTCTCGGACAGGGGGCAGACACTGAAGCTTTCTTT. Translating it yields CAWSLGQGADTEAFF.